The rows below give T cell receptor beta chains drawn from one sample of a study of cytomegalovirus exposure and HLA in healthy donors. This table comes from immunoSEQ multiplex PCR, and its TCRdb copy is limited to in-frame clones, with some not included. In the table there are some 200,000 clones, around four fifths of which are singletons. What was sequenced was PBMCs. The receptor source for this set is a man in his fifties or sixties in good health and CMV-seronegative. Each CDR3 is given with its conserved first and last residue. Fields, in order: clone size, V gene, D gene, J gene, CDR3 DNA, CDR3 protein. D genes are given only for firm matches. Where a row states a size, it is once, few, many or the class of an expanded clone; other rows omit it.

clone_size: once; v_call: TRBV11-2; d_call: TRBD2; j_call: TRBJ2-5; cdr3_nt: TGTGCCAGCAGCCCCCTAGCGGGGAAGGGGTACTTC; cdr3_aa: CASSPLAGKGYF
clone_size: few; v_call: TRBV5-1; d_call: .; j_call: TRBJ2-7; cdr3_nt: TGCGCCAGCAGCTTGGAAGGGGCGGGGTACGAGCAGTACTTC; cdr3_aa: CASSLEGAGYEQYF
clone_size: .; v_call: TRBV5-1; d_call: .; j_call: TRBJ1-2; cdr3_nt: TGCGCCAGCAGCCCCCGGACAGATAGCTATGGCTACACCTTC; cdr3_aa: CASSPRTDSYGYTF
clone_size: .; v_call: TRBV5-5; d_call: TRBD1; j_call: TRBJ2-2; cdr3_nt: TGTGCCAGCAGCTTACGTCCCGGGACAGGGGGCGGGTGGTTGCGGGAGCTGTTTTTT; cdr3_aa: CASSLRPGTGGGWLRELFF
clone_size: few; v_call: TRBV18; d_call: TRBD1; j_call: TRBJ1-2; cdr3_nt: TGTGCCAGCTCATCACCGGGACAGGGGGACTATGGCTACACCTTC; cdr3_aa: CASSSPGQGDYGYTF
clone_size: .; v_call: TRBV27; d_call: TRBD1; j_call: TRBJ2-2; cdr3_nt: TGTGCCAGCAGACTAGGGACAGTGAACACCGGGGAGCTGTTTTTT; cdr3_aa: CASRLGTVNTGELFF
clone_size: .; v_call: TRBV2; d_call: TRBD1; j_call: TRBJ1-1; cdr3_nt: TGTGCCAGCAGTGGGGGACAGGCTGAAGCTTTCTTT; cdr3_aa: CASSGGQAEAFF
clone_size: once; v_call: TRBV19; d_call: TRBD1; j_call: TRBJ1-3; cdr3_nt: TGTGCCAGTAGTGTCCCGGGACAGGGGGCCCTTTTCTCTGGAAACACCATATATTTT; cdr3_aa: CASSVPGQGALFSGNTIYF
clone_size: .; v_call: TRBV19; d_call: .; j_call: TRBJ1-1; cdr3_nt: TGTGCCAGTAGTATGCGGCAGGGTGAGTACAAAGCTTTCTTT; cdr3_aa: CASSMRQGEYKAFF
clone_size: few; v_call: TRBV2; d_call: TRBD1; j_call: TRBJ2-2; cdr3_nt: TGTGCCAGCAGTGCCCAGGGGGCGGACACCGGGGAGCTGTTTTTT; cdr3_aa: CASSAQGADTGELFF
clone_size: .; v_call: TRBV4-2; d_call: TRBD1; j_call: TRBJ2-7; cdr3_nt: TGTGCCAGCAGCCAAGATCAGGGGACAGGGACCTACGAGCAGTACTTC; cdr3_aa: CASSQDQGTGTYEQYF
clone_size: .; v_call: TRBV11-2; d_call: .; j_call: TRBJ1-1; cdr3_nt: TGTGCCAGCAGCTTTAGACAGCCGAACACTGAAGCTTTCTTT; cdr3_aa: CASSFRQPNTEAFF
clone_size: .; v_call: TRBV28; d_call: .; j_call: TRBJ1-6; cdr3_nt: TGTGCCAGCAGTTCGGCAGGGTATAATTCACCCCTCCACTTT; cdr3_aa: CASSSAGYNSPLHF
clone_size: .; v_call: TRBV5-1; d_call: TRBD2; j_call: TRBJ2-1; cdr3_nt: TGCGCCAGCAGCTCAGGGACTAGCTCCTCCAATGAGCAGTTCTTC; cdr3_aa: CASSSGTSSSNEQFF
clone_size: .; v_call: TRBV27; d_call: .; j_call: TRBJ1-5; cdr3_nt: TGTGCCAGCAGTTCCCAAACGTTTAACAGTTATCAGCCCCAGCATTTT; cdr3_aa: CASSSQTFNSYQPQHF
clone_size: .; v_call: TRBV5-1; d_call: TRBD2; j_call: TRBJ2-7; cdr3_nt: TGCGCCAGCAGCCCTGGACTAGCGGGTTCCTACGAGCAGTACTTC; cdr3_aa: CASSPGLAGSYEQYF
clone_size: .; v_call: TRBV5-1; d_call: TRBD1; j_call: TRBJ1-1; cdr3_nt: TGCGCCAGCAGCTCTACCACAGGGGCGGGGACTGAAGCTTTCTTT; cdr3_aa: CASSSTTGAGTEAFF
clone_size: .; v_call: TRBV2; d_call: TRBD2; j_call: TRBJ2-7; cdr3_nt: TGTGCCAGCAGCCTTGAGACTAGCGGTCCCTACGAGCAGTACTTC; cdr3_aa: CASSLETSGPYEQYF
clone_size: .; v_call: TRBV5-1; d_call: TRBD2; j_call: TRBJ2-1; cdr3_nt: TGCGCCAGCAGCCCCGGACTAGCCTCCTACAATGAGCAGTTCTTC; cdr3_aa: CASSPGLASYNEQFF
clone_size: .; v_call: TRBV27; d_call: .; j_call: TRBJ1-1; cdr3_nt: TGTGCCAGCAGTTTGCAGTCCATGAACACTGAAGCTTTCTTT; cdr3_aa: CASSLQSMNTEAFF
clone_size: .; v_call: TRBV6-5; d_call: .; j_call: TRBJ2-3; cdr3_nt: TGTGCCAGCAGTTACTCTGGAGGTACGCAGTATTTT; cdr3_aa: CASSYSGGTQYF
clone_size: .; v_call: TRBV5-1; d_call: TRBD2; j_call: TRBJ2-1; cdr3_nt: TGCGCCAGCACTCCGGGAGGGTCCTACAATGAGCAGTTCTTC; cdr3_aa: CASTPGGSYNEQFF
clone_size: .; v_call: TRBV12-2; d_call: .; j_call: TRBJ1-1; cdr3_nt: TGTGCAAGTCGCTTCGCTCGGGAACCCATGAACACTGAAGCTTTCTTT; cdr3_aa: CASRFAREPMNTEAFF
clone_size: .; v_call: TRBV10-1; d_call: .; j_call: TRBJ1-2; cdr3_nt: TGCGCCAGCAGTGAGTCGAGGAGTGCGTTTAGCTACACCTTC; cdr3_aa: CASSESRSAFSYTF
clone_size: .; v_call: TRBV12-5; d_call: .; j_call: TRBJ1-1; cdr3_nt: TGTGCTAGTGGTATCCTGAACTCTGAAGCTTTCTTT; cdr3_aa: CASGILNSEAFF
clone_size: .; v_call: TRBV6-6; d_call: .; j_call: TRBJ2-2; cdr3_nt: TGTGCCAGCAGTTACGACAGGAACACCGGGGAGCTGTTTTTT; cdr3_aa: CASSYDRNTGELFF
clone_size: .; v_call: TRBV5-1; d_call: TRBD1; j_call: TRBJ1-5; cdr3_nt: TGCGCCAGCAGCTTGGGGACCGGGACAGTAGGGAGCAATCAGCCCCAGCATTTT; cdr3_aa: CASSLGTGTVGSNQPQHF
clone_size: .; v_call: TRBV6-1; d_call: .; j_call: TRBJ2-3; cdr3_nt: TGTGCCAGCAGGTGGGGCCGCACAGATACGCAGTATTTT; cdr3_aa: CASRWGRTDTQYF
clone_size: .; v_call: TRBV28; d_call: .; j_call: TRBJ1-2; cdr3_nt: TGTGCCAGCAGCCCGGGACAAAGGCATGGCTACACCTTC; cdr3_aa: CASSPGQRHGYTF
clone_size: .; v_call: TRBV25-1; d_call: TRBD2; j_call: TRBJ2-7; cdr3_nt: TGTGCCAGCAGCGGAGCGGGAGGCCCCTACGAGCAGTACTTC; cdr3_aa: CASSGAGGPYEQYF
clone_size: .; v_call: TRBV6-5; d_call: TRBD1; j_call: TRBJ1-5; cdr3_nt: TGTGCCAGCAGCTTGGACAGGGGTTATCAGCCCCAGCATTTT; cdr3_aa: CASSLDRGYQPQHF
clone_size: .; v_call: TRBV9; d_call: TRBD1; j_call: TRBJ2-1; cdr3_nt: TGTGCCAGCAGCGTAGAGGGGGCCGGGACGTGGGCCCATGAGCAGTTCTTC; cdr3_aa: CASSVEGAGTWAHEQFF
clone_size: .; v_call: TRBV28; d_call: TRBD1; j_call: TRBJ1-1; cdr3_nt: TGTGCCAGCAGCTTGACAGGGCCCAACACTGAAGCTTTCTTT; cdr3_aa: CASSLTGPNTEAFF
clone_size: .; v_call: TRBV4-1; d_call: TRBD1; j_call: TRBJ1-1; cdr3_nt: TGCGCCAGCAGCTTTACCGGGACAGGGGGAATCACTGAAGCTTTCTTT; cdr3_aa: CASSFTGTGGITEAFF
clone_size: .; v_call: TRBV6-1; d_call: TRBD1; j_call: TRBJ1-2; cdr3_nt: TGTGCCAGCAGGCCGACAGGGTCCTATGGCTACACCTTC; cdr3_aa: CASRPTGSYGYTF
clone_size: .; v_call: TRBV7-6; d_call: .; j_call: TRBJ2-7; cdr3_nt: TGTGCCAGCAGCCGATTACCAGGGCTGGCCTACGAGCAGTACTTC; cdr3_aa: CASSRLPGLAYEQYF
clone_size: .; v_call: TRBV28; d_call: TRBD1; j_call: TRBJ2-7; cdr3_nt: TGTGCCAGCAGAAGGGGACAGGGGTCGTACGAGCAGTACTTC; cdr3_aa: CASRRGQGSYEQYF
clone_size: .; v_call: TRBV2; d_call: TRBD1; j_call: TRBJ2-5; cdr3_nt: TGTGCCAGCAGCTTGGAGAAAGGGGGCCTCGGGACCCAGTACTTC; cdr3_aa: CASSLEKGGLGTQYF
clone_size: few; v_call: TRBV5-1; d_call: TRBD1; j_call: TRBJ1-2; cdr3_nt: TGCGCCAGCAGCCAGGGACAGGCAGGAGACTATGGCTACACCTTC; cdr3_aa: CASSQGQAGDYGYTF
clone_size: few; v_call: TRBV13; d_call: TRBD2; j_call: TRBJ2-7; cdr3_nt: TGTGCCAGCAGTTCGACTAGCGGGAGGGCCCGGAGCTCCTACGAGCAGTACTTC; cdr3_aa: CASSSTSGRARSSYEQYF